The source of this T cell receptor beta chain is a study of T cell responses to AZD1222 COVID-19 vaccine. Clones were read by immunoSEQ multiplex PCR, and TCRdb kept only the in-frame ones, dropping some. The table lists about 120,000 clones, around nine tenths of them singletons, with around 2.8% in the top ten. The CDR3 has 12 residues. Germline V gene lookup returns CDR1 SEHNR and CDR2 FQNEAQ (reference sequence). V shed 2 bases and J shed 7 bases, with 6 bases lying between them. The J gene is TRBJ2-1, the V gene TRBV7-9; D unresolved. The source was peripheral blood, collected on day 0 of AZD1222 vaccination. This receptor was obtained from an adult in good health. The CDR3 DNA sequence: TGTGCCAGCAGCTTACCTTTGAATGAGCAGTTCTTC. Its translation is CASSLPLNEQFF.